This T cell receptor (beta chain) was sequenced in a study of cytomegalovirus exposure and HLA in healthy donors. Study as a whole: There were approximately 81 million unique TCRs (from HLA-typed donors) in an early data release.

This PCR relied on a set of 60 Vbeta primers and 13 Jbeta primers. The table came from immunoSEQ multiplex PCR; TCRdb's copy has only in-frame clones and leaves some out. The table lists about 130,000 clones, with about 2.5% in the top ten. Points from the study as a whole: The presence/absence work took it that sequencing depth was about the same across donors. Reportedly, TCR beta sequences accurately predicted HLA-A and HLA-B alleles in most subjects.

Turning to this clone: Its antigen is as yet unknown.

CDR3 size: 14 residues. Germline assignment: CDR1 WNHNN and CDR2 SYGVQD (reference sequence). With 3 bases removed from V and 4 bases from J, the gap between germline ends came to 11 bases. V usage is TRBV10-1 and J usage is TRBJ2-3; no clear D gene. This receptor was taken from a young man in good health and CMV-seronegative. The sequencing sample was made of PBMCs. CDR3 loop: CASSDAYPPDTQYF. CDR3 coding DNA: TGCGCCAGCAGTGACGCCTATCCCCCAGATACGCAGTATTTT.